This T cell receptor (beta chain) was identified during a study of neurological immune-mediated disorders. The CDR3 covers 14 residues. The germline V gene encodes CDR1 SEHNR and CDR2 FQNEAQ (reference sequence). V shed 6 bases, J shed 2 bases, and the junction held 2 bases outside the gene matches. One entry per CDR3 protein, called by TCRdb with MiXCR from the 5' RACE reads. The table lists tens of thousands of distinct CDR3 sequences, 3.5% to 5% of them singletons, with 6.5% to 7.5% in the top ten. The material sequenced was PBMCs. The source of this sequence is a man aged 25 to 40 with multiple sclerosis. This chain links TRBV7-9 with TRBJ2-5; 11 nucleotides agree with TRBD2. Here the CDR3 reads CASSVAGGQETQYF. CDR3 coding DNA: TGTGCCAGCAGTGTAGCGGGGGGGCAAGAGACCCAGTACTTC.